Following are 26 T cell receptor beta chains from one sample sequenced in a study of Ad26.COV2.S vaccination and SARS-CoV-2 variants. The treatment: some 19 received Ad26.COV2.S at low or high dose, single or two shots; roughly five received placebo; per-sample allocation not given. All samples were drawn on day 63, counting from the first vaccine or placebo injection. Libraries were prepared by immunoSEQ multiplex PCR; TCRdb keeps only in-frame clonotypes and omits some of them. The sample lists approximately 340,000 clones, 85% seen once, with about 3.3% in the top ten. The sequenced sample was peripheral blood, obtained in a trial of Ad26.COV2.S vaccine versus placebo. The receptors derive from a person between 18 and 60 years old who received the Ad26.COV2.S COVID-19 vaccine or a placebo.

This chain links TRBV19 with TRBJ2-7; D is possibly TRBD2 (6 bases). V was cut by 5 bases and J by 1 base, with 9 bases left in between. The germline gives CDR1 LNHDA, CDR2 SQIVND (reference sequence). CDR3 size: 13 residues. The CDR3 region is CASSAGRSYEQYF. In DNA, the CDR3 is TGTGCCAGTAGTGCGGGGAGATCCTACGAGCAGTACTTC.

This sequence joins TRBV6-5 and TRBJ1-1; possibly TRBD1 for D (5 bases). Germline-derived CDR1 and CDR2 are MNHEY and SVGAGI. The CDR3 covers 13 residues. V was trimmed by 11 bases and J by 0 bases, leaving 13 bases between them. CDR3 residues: CAVGGGMNTEAFF. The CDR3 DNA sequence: TGTGCCGTCGGGGGGGGGATGAACACTGAAGCTTTCTTT.

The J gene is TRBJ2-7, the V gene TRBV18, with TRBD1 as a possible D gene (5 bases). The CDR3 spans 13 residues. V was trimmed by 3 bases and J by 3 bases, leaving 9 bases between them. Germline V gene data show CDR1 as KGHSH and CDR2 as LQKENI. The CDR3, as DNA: TGTGCCAGCTCACCGGAACAGGACTACGAGCAGTACTTC. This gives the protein CASSPEQDYEQYF.

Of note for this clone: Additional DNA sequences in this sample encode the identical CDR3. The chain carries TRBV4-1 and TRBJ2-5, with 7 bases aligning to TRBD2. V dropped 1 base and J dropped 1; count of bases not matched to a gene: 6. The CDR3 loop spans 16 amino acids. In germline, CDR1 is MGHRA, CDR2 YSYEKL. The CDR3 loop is CASSQGGGGPQETQYF. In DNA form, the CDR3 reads TGCGCCAGCAGCCAAGGTGGGGGGGGACCCCAAGAGACCCAGTACTTC.

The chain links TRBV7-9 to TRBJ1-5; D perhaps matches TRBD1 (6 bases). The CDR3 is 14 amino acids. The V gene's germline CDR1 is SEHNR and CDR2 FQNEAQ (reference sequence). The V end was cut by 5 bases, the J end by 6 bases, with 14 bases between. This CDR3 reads CASSGGQPGQPQHF. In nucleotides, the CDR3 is TGTGCCAGCAGCGGAGGACAGCCCGGTCAGCCCCAGCATTTT.

The CDR3 here is CASSFLDSGNTIYF. Here the CDR3 DNA reads TGTGCCAGCAGCTTTCTTGACTCTGGAAACACCATATATTTT. The chain is built from TRBV5-6 and TRBJ1-3, with D uncertain. Trimming cost V 2 bases and J 0 bases, with 6 bases left between them. The germline gives CDR1 SGHDT, CDR2 YYEEEE. The CDR3 extends over 14 amino acids.

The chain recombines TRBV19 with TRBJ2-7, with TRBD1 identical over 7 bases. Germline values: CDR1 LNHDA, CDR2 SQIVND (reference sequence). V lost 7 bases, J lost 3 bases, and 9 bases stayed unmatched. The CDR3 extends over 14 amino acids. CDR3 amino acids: CASKDTGARYEQYF. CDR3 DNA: TGTGCCAGTAAAGACACAGGGGCTCGCTACGAGCAGTACTTC.

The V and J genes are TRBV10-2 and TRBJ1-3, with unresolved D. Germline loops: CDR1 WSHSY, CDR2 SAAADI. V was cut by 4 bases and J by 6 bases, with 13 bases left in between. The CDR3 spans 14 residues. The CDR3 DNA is TGCGCCAGCAGTGTATCCAGCCCCTTAAACACCATATATTTT. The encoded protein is CASSVSSPLNTIYF.

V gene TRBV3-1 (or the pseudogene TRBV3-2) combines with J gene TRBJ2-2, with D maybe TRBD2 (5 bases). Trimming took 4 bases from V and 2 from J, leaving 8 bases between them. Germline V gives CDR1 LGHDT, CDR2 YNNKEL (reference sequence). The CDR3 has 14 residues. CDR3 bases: TGTGCCAGCAGCCTAGCGCTTAACACCGGGGAGCTGTTTTTT. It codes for CASSLALNTGELFF.

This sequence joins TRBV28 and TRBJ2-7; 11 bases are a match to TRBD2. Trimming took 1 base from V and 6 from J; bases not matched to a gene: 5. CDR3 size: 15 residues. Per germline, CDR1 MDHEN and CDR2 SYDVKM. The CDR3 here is CASSLLLAGAREQYF. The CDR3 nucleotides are TGTGCCAGCAGTTTATTACTAGCGGGAGCTCGCGAGCAGTACTTC.

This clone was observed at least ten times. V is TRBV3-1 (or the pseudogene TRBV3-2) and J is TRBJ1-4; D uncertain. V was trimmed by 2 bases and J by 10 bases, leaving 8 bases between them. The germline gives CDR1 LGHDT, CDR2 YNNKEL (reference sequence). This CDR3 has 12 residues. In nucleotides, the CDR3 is TGTGCCAGCAGCCAATGGGAAGGAAAACTGTTTTTT. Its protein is CASSQWEGKLFF.

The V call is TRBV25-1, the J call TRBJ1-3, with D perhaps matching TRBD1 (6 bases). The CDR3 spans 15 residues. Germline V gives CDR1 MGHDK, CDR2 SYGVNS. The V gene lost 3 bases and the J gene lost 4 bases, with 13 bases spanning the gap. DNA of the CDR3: TGTGCCAGCAGTGATCCACAGGGATCCGGAAACACCATATATTTT. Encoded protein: CASSDPQGSGNTIYF.

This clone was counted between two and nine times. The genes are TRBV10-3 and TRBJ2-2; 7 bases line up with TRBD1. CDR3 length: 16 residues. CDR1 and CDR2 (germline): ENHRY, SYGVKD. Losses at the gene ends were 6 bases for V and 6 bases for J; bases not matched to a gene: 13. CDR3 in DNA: TGTGCCATCAGGACACTGACAGGGAGTCGCGCCGGGGAGCTGTTTTTT. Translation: CAIRTLTGSRAGELFF.

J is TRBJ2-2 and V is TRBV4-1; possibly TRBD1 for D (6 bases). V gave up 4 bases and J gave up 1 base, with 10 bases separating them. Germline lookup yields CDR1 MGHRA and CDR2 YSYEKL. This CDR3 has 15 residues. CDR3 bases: TGCGCCAGCAGCCCAGGACAGAAGAACACCGGGGAGCTGTTTTTT. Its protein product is CASSPGQKNTGELFF.

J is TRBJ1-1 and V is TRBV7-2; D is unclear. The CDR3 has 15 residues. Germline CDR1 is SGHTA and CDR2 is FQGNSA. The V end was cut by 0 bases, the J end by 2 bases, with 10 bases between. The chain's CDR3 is CASSLAMAANTEAFF. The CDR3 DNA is TGTGCCAGCAGCTTAGCGATGGCAGCAAACACTGAAGCTTTCTTT.

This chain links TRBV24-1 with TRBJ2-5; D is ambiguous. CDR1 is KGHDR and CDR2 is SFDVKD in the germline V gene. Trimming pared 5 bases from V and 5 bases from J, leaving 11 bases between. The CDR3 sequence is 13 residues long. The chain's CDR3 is CATSAVNPETQYF. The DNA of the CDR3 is TGTGCCACCAGTGCCGTCAATCCGGAGACCCAGTACTTC.

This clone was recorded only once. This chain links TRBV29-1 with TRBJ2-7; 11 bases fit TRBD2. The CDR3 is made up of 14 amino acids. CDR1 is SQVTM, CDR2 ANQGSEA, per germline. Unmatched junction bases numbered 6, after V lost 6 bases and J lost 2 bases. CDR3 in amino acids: CSVLGTSGPYEQYF. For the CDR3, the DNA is TGCAGCGTCCTCGGGACTAGCGGACCCTACGAGCAGTACTTC.

In nucleotides, the CDR3 is TGTGCCAGCAGACAGGGCTCTGGAAACACCATATATTTT. It codes for CASRQGSGNTIYF. The chain recombines TRBV2 with TRBJ1-3, with D possibly matching TRBD1 (6 bases). CDR3 size: 13 residues. Germline CDR1 is SNHLY and CDR2 is FYNNEI. The ends were cut back, 6 bases at V and 0 bases at J, with 6 bases in the middle.

CDR3 in amino acids: CAISVETGLSGNTIYF. CDR3 sequence (DNA): TGTGCCATCAGTGTGGAGACAGGACTCTCTGGAAACACCATATATTTT. The V and J genes are TRBV10-3 and TRBJ1-3; possibly TRBD1 for D (6 bases). Deletions cut 4 bases from V and 0 bases from J, with 13 bases between. CDR3 length: 16 amino acids. From germline, CDR1 is ENHRY and CDR2 SYGVKD.

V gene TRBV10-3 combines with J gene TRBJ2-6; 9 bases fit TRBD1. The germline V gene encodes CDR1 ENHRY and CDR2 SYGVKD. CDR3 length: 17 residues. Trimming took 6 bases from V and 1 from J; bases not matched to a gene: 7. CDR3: CAISEGTGRSGANVLTF. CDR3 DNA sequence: TGTGCCATCAGCGAGGGGACAGGGCGATCTGGGGCCAACGTCCTGACTTTC.

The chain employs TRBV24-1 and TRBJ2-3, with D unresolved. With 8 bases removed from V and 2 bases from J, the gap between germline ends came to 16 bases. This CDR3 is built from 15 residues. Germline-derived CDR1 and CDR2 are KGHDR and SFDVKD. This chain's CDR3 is CATTVNGRNTDTQYF. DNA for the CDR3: TGTGCCACCACGGTTAATGGCAGAAACACAGATACGCAGTATTTT.

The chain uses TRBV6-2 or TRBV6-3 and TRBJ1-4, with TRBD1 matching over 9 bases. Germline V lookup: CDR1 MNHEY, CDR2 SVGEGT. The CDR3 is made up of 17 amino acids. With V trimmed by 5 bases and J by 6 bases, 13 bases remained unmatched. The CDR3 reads CASSTSRLWDRDEKLFF. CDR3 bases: TGTGCCAGCAGTACGTCCCGACTGTGGGACAGGGATGAAAAACTGTTTTTT.

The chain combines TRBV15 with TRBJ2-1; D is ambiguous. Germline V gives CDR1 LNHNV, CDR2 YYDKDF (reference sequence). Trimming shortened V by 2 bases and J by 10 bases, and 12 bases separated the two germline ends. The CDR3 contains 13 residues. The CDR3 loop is CATSRPQDLEQFF. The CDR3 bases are TGTGCCACCAGCAGACCACAAGACCTCGAGCAGTTCTTC.

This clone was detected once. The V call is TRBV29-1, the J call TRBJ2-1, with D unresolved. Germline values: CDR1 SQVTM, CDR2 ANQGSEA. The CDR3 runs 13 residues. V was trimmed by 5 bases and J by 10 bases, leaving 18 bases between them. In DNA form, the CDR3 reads TGCAGCGTTAAATCCCCAGGCCCTCAAGAGCAGTTCTTC. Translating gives CSVKSPGPQEQFF.

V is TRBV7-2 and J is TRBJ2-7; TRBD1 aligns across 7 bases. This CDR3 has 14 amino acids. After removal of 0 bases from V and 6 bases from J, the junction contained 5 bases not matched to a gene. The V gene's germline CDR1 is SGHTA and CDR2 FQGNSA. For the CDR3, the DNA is TGTGCCAGCAGCTTAGCTGCAGGGGGTATCGAGCAGTACTTC. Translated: CASSLAAGGIEQYF.

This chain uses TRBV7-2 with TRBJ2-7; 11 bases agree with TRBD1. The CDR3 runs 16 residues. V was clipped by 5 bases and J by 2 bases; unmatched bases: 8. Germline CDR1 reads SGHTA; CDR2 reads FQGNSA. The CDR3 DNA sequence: TGTGCCAGCAGCGCAGATCGGGACAGGGGGACCTACGAGCAGTACTTC. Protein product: CASSADRDRGTYEQYF.